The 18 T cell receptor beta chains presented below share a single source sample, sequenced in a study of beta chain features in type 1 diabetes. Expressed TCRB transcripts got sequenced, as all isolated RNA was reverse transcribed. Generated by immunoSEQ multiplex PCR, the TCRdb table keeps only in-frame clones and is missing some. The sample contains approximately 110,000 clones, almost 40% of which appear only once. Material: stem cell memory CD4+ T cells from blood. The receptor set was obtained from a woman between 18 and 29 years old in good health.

This CDR3 reads CASSLSGQGAYGYTF. CDR3 bases: TGTGCCAGCAGTTTATCGGGACAGGGGGCTTATGGCTACACCTTC. The chain uses TRBV28 and TRBJ1-2, with 12 bases identical to TRBD1. This CDR3 has 15 residues. The junction had 2 bases not matched to a gene; V was cut back by 1 base and J by 5 bases. Germline V gene sequence: CDR1 MDHEN, CDR2 SYDVKM.

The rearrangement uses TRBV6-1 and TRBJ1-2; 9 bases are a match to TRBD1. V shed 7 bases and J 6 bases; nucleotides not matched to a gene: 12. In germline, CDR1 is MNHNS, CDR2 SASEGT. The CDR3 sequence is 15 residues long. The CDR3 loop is CASTGGPTGGHGYTF. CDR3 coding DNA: TGTGCCAGCACCGGAGGGCCAACAGGGGGCCATGGCTACACCTTC.

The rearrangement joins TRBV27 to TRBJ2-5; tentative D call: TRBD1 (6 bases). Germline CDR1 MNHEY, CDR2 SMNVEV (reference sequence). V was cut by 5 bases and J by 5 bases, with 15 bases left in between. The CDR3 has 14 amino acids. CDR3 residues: CASSKIQGRETQYF. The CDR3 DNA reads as TGTGCCAGCAGTAAAATTCAGGGGCGGGAGACCCAGTACTTC.

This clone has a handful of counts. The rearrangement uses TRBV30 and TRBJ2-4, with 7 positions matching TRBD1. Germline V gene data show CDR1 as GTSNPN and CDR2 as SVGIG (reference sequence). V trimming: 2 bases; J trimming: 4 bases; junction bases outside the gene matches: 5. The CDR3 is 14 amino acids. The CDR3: CAWSPQGKKNIQYF. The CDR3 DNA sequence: TGTGCCTGGAGTCCACAGGGGAAGAAAAACATTCAGTACTTC.

CDR3 in amino acids: CASSLRGAQPQHF. The CDR3 coding sequence is TGTGCCAGCAGCTTACGGGGAGCACAGCCCCAGCATTTT. V and J are TRBV7-9 and TRBJ1-5; no firm D call. Trimming took 2 bases from V and 7 from J, leaving 9 bases between them. The CDR3 length is 13 residues. The germline gives CDR1 SEHNR, CDR2 FQNEAQ (reference sequence).

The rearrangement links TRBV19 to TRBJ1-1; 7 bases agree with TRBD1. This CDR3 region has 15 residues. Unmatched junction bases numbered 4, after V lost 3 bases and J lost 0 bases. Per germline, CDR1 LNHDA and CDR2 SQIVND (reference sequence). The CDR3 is CASSILGQVNTEAFF. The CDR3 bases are TGTGCCAGTAGTATTTTAGGACAGGTGAACACTGAAGCTTTCTTT.

CDR3 bases: TGTGCCAGCTCACCACCGACGTCTAGTCACAATGAGCAGTTCTTC. This gives the protein CASSPPTSSHNEQFF. The gene calls are TRBV18 and TRBJ2-1; no definite D call. CDR3 length: 15 residues. Deletions cut 0 bases from V and 5 bases from J, with 11 bases between. CDR1 and CDR2 from the germline V gene are KGHSH and LQKENI.

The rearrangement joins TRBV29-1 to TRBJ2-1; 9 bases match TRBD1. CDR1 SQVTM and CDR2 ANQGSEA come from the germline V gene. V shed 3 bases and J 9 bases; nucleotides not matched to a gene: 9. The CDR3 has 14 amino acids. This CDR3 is CSVDRDRVSSEQFF. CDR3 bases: TGCAGCGTTGATCGGGACAGGGTATCCAGTGAGCAGTTCTTC.

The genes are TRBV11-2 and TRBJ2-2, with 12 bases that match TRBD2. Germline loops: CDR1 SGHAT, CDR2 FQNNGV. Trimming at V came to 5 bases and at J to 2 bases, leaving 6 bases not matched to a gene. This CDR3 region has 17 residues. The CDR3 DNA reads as TGTGCCAGCAGCCGCAGGACTAGCGGGAATAACACCGGGGAGCTGTTTTTT. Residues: CASSRRTSGNNTGELFF.

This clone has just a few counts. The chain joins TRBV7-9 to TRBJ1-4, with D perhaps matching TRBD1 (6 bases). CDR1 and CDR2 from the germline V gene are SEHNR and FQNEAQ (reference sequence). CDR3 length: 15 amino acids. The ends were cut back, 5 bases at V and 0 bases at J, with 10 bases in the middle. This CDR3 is CASSPGQPTNEKLFF. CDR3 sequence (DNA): TGTGCCAGCAGCCCCGGACAGCCAACTAATGAAAAACTGTTTTTT.

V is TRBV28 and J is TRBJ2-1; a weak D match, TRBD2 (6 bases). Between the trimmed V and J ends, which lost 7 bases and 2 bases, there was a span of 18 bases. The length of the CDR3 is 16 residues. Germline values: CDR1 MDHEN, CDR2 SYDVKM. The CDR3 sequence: CASTKRGRGPYNEQFF. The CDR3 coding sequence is TGTGCCAGCACAAAGCGTGGGCGGGGACCCTACAATGAGCAGTTCTTC. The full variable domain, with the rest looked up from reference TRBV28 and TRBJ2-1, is DVKVTQSSRYLVKRTGEKVFLECVQDMDHENMFWYRQDPGLGLRLIYFSYDVKMKEKGDIPEGYSVSREKKERFSLILESASTNQTSMYLCASTKRGRGPYNEQFFGPGTRLTVL.

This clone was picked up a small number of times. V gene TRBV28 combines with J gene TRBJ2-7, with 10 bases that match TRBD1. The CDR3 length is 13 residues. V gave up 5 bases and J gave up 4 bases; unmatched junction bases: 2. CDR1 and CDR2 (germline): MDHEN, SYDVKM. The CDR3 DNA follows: TGTGCCAGCAGTGGACAGGGGGTTTACGAGCAGTACTTC. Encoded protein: CASSGQGVYEQYF.

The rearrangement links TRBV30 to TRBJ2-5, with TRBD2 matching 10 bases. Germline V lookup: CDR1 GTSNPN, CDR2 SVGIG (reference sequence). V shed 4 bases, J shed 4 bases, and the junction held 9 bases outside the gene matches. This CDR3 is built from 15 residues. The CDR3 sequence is CAWTSGSGLGETQYF. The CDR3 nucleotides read TGTGCCTGGACTAGCGGGAGTGGATTAGGAGAGACCCAGTACTTC.

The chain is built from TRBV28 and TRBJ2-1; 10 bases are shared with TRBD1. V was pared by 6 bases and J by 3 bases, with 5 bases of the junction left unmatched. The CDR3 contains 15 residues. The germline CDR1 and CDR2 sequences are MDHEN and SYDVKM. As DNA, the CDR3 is TGTGCCAGCAGGACGACAGGGGGCTACTACAATGAGCAGTTCTTC. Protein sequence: CASRTTGGYYNEQFF.

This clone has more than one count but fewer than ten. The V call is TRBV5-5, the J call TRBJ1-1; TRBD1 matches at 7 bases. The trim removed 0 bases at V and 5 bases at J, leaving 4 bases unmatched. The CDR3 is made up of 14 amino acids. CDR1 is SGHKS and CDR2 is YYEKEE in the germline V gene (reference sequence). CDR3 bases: TGTGCCAGCAGCTTGGCACAGGGGATAACTGAAGCTTTCTTT. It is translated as CASSLAQGITEAFF.

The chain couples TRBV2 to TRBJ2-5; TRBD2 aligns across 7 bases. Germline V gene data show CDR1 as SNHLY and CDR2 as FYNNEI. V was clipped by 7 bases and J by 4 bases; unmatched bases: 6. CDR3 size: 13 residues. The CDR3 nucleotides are TGTGCCAGCACAGCGCGGGAGATAGAGACCCAGTACTTC. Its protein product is CASTAREIETQYF.

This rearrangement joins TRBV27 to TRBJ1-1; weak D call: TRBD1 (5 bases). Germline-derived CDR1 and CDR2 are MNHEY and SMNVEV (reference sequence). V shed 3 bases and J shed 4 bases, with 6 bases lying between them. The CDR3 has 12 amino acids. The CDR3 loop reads CASSFRGTEAFF. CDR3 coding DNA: TGTGCCAGCAGTTTTAGGGGCACTGAAGCTTTCTTT.

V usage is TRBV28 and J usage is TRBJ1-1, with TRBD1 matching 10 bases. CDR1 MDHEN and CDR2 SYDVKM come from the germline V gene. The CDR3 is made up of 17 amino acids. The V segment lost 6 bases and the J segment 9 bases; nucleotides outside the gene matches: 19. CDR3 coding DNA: TGTGCCAGCAGCTTAACCGGGAGGGACAGGGGATTTGGGCAAGCTTTCTTT. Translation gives CASSLTGRDRGFGQAFF.